This T cell receptor (beta chain) appears in the sequencing data of a study of identical twins. Study-level points and caveats: Findings came from cross-sectional statistics, without long-term follow-up of donors. Reduced insertions were recorded for abundant cord blood beta clonotypes, with no such pattern in memory repertoires.

TCRdb re-analysed the 5' RACE reads in MiXCR, keeping a single row per CDR3 protein. The sample has 1,800,000 or so distinct CDR3 sequences; roughly 35% are singletons. Healthy Caucasian donors formed the entire cohort. The CDR3 runs 15 residues. Germline CDR1 and CDR2: DFQATT and SNEGSKA (reference sequence). V lost 3 bases, J lost 0 bases, and 13 bases lay in between. As to this clonotype: Its antigen is unknown.

J is TRBJ2-3 and V is TRBV20-1; tentative D call: TRBD2 (7 bases). Sequenced input: cord blood. The clonotype originates from a newborn girl in good health. The CDR3 bases are TGCAGTGCTAGGCGGGGGCTCCTTAGCACAGATACGCAGTATTTT. Encoded protein: CSARRGLLSTDTQYF.